This entry features one TCR beta chain sequence. No antigen is known for it. No clone much larger than this one lies a single base away; base qualities are absent. In the paper's terms, the treatment or condition label means: live attenuated yellow fever vaccine strain. PBMCs were isolated from peripheral blood using a standard Ficoll-Paque protocol. Dynabeads CD4 and CD8 positive selection kits were used to isolate CD4 and CD8 T-cell fractions. TriZol was used to extract RNA from bulk PBMCs, from CD4 and CD8 fractions, and from dextramer-positive and dextramer-negative fractions. The sample belongs to a study of T cells after yellow fever vaccination (dated by TCRdb to between 2018 and 2021). In the study overall: Libraries from fractions with low cell numbers were prepared with the SMART-Seq v4 Ultra Low Input RNA kit. Two healthy male donors made up the cohort, one aged 18 to 29 years and the other aged 30 to 40 years. Blood was drawn at multiple timepoints before and after primary and secondary immunization, with bulk PBMC replicates and cell subsets isolated. Bulk TCR alpha and beta repertoires were sequenced longitudinally to track T-cell clones before and after primary and booster YFV17D yellow fever vaccination.

The study at large found these results: Compared with the primary T-cell response, the secondary T-cell response was faster but weaker, reaching its peak on day 5 rather than on day 15. FACS-sorted repertoires could contain abundant contaminating clonotypes from the bulk population, so computational filtering was required. A small share of clonotypes was detected in both CD4 and CD8 compartments, with the overlap likely arising from convergent recombination. Most clones expanded after primary vaccination (approximately 97% of CD4 and roughly 91% of CD8) were re-detected after the booster, suggesting that broad memory maintenance occurred. Because the study included only a couple of donors, the extent to which the findings can be generalized is limited.

The CDR3 sequence holds 15 residues, the cysteine and phenylalanine included. This entry keeps only the CDR3 DNA: 45 bases, framed from base 1. From the germline V gene, CDR1 is MRHNA and CDR2 is SNTAGT. The junction carries 18 bases between V and J, which are trimmed by 4 bases and 8 bases respectively. Sequencing was carried out with an Illumina NovaSeq 6000. Synthesis of TCR cDNA relied on 5'RACE template switching, a step that introduced a universal primer site along with unique molecular identifiers. cDNA synthesis was primed from both the TCR alpha and TCR beta constant segments. Library amplification involved two PCR steps, and the second step added sample barcodes and sequencing adapters. Sequencing of libraries was performed on Illumina HiSeq 2500 (2x100 bp) or NovaSeq (2x150 bp). Turning to the authors' computational methods: MIGEC was used to demultiplex reads and collapse the reads into UMI consensus sequences, and MiXCR was used for V(D)J alignment. Using edgeR on replicate PBMC samples, clonotypes were called vaccine-responding if FDR was below 0.01 and the log2 fold change was above 5 up to day 15. Bulk clonotypes were assigned CD4 or CD8 identity according to which sequenced CD4 or CD8 repertoire held them at higher abundance. In TCRdb, the public reads were trimmed at Q25 with fastp and aligned with MiXCR, with productive beta chains retained. Every distinct CDR3 protein forms one entry, paired with its most common genes and DNA. TCRdb's processing, not the study's, gives the V and J calls here. In all, the sample holds 150,000 or so distinct CDR3 sequences, and roughly 9% of those were seen once. Together, the top ten hold around 33% of the sample.

Sequenced here: CD8+ T cells sorted from PBMCs, sampled 45 days after the yellow fever booster vaccination. The rearrangement combines TRBV6-4 with TRBJ1-5, and TRBD1 may be the D gene, going by 5 matching bases. This receptor was identified in a man aged 18 to 35 who received the YFV17D yellow fever vaccine. The CDR3 sequence is CASSGTLWGKEPQHF. The DNA sequence follows: TGTGCCAGCAGTGGCACGCTCTGGGGGAAGGAGCCCCAGCATTTT.